The subject of this entry is one T cell receptor beta chain. Antigen specificity is unknown. With 60 Vbeta and 13 Jbeta primers, the PCR was carried out. The method was immunoSEQ multiplex PCR; TCRdb's version includes in-frame clones alone and lacks a portion of them. The sample shows around 160,000 clones, 75% to 80% of them seen only once. This sample is drawn from a study of cytomegalovirus exposure and HLA in healthy donors. Overall study: A preliminary data release comprised roughly 85 million unique TCRs obtained from HLA-typed donors. Findings and limits, study-wide: In a later analysis, approximately 15,000 TCR beta sequences were associated with HLA alleles at 0.05 false discovery rate. The majority of CMV-associated TCR beta chains were reported as apparently HLA-restricted in a later analysis. Reportedly, fewer N-insertions than the approximately 690-donor mean appeared in an Asian-associated ancestry cluster in a later analysis.

This CDR3 contains 16 residues. Germline CDR1 is MNHEY and CDR2 is SMNVEV (reference sequence). Trimming at V came to 7 bases and at J to 0 bases, leaving 6 bases not matched to a gene. The sequencing input was PBMCs. This clonotype was sampled from a man aged 35 to 55 in good health and CMV-seropositive. The chain is built from TRBV27 and TRBJ2-1, with TRBD2 identical over 10 bases. This chain's CDR3 is CASTPSGSLSYNEQFF. CDR3 coding DNA: TGTGCCAGCACCCCTAGCGGGAGTCTCTCCTACAATGAGCAGTTCTTC.